These 4 T cell receptor beta chains share one sample of origin, sequenced in a study of T-cell memory formation after mild COVID-19. TCRdb recomputed calls from the 5' RACE reads with MiXCR, one row per CDR3 protein. Among 140,000 to 150,000 distinct CDR3 sequences listed, under 25% were seen once. Material for sequencing was PBMCs or a T cell subset sorted from them (not recorded which). These receptors came from an adult woman who had mild COVID-19 (a few samples of this study predate the infection). Cell type and time point are not known.

This clonotype was seen more than once but under ten times. This chain connects TRBV19 to TRBJ2-5; a possible D gene is TRBD2 (5 bases). With 6 bases removed from V and 9 bases from J, the gap between germline ends came to 17 bases. The CDR3 consists of 13 residues. The V gene's germline CDR1 is LNHDA and CDR2 SQIVND (reference sequence). CDR3 protein: CASRPGPGYAQYF. In DNA, the CDR3 is TGTGCCAGTAGACCCGGACCGGGATATGCCCAGTACTTC.

This clonotype was recorded a few times. V usage is TRBV5-1 and J usage is TRBJ2-7, with a tentative D call TRBD1 (6 bases). The CDR3 runs 14 residues. The V gene lost 3 bases and the J gene lost 5 bases, with 15 bases spanning the gap. Germline V gene data show CDR1 as SGHRS and CDR2 as YFSETQ. CDR3 sequence reads: CASSSTGPGDEQYF. The CDR3 DNA reads as TGCGCCAGCAGCTCGACAGGCCCCGGGGACGAGCAGTACTTC.

CDR3 DNA: TGTGCCAGCAGCTTTGCAGGGGGTTCCCCCTACGAGCAGTACTTC. Translation gives CASSFAGGSPYEQYF. The J gene is TRBJ2-7, the V gene TRBV7-8; the match to TRBD1 covers 7 bases. The V segment lost 3 bases and the J segment 2 bases; nucleotides outside the gene matches: 7. Germline V gene lookup returns CDR1 SGHVS and CDR2 FQNEAQ. There are 15 residues in the CDR3. The full variable domain, with the rest looked up from reference TRBV7-8 and TRBJ2-7, is GAGVSQSPRYKVAKRGQDVALRCDPISGHVSLFWYQQALGQGPEFLTYFQNEAQLDKSGLPSDRFFAERPEGSVSTLKIQRTQQEDSAVYLCASSFAGGSPYEQYFGPGTRLTVT.

This clonotype was seen a handful of times. The chain couples TRBV12-3 or TRBV12-4 to TRBJ2-4, with 9 bases identical to TRBD2. The CDR3 extends over 13 amino acids. With 3 bases clipped from V and 9 bases from J, the junction kept 3 bases outside the gene matches. The CDR3: CASSFGTSTIQYF. In DNA, the CDR3 is TGTGCCAGCAGTTTTGGGACTAGCACCATTCAGTACTTC.